A selection of T cell receptor beta chains follows, all from one sample in a study of low-dose radiotherapy and immunotherapy resistance in tumors. TCRdb re-called the reads with MiXCR, one entry per CDR3 protein. The sample carries tens of thousands of distinct CDR3 sequences, less than 25% recorded once. The material was PBMCs, obtained after low-dose radiotherapy plus immunotherapy. These receptors all stem from a female donor with ovarian cancer. The CDR3 runs from the conserved cysteine through the conserved F or W. The D gene is left open where the match is weak. Clone sizes are given selectively: once, few, many, or a class where the clone is expanded.

v_gene,j_gene,d_gene,abundance,CDR3nt,CDR3aa
TRBV7-3,TRBJ2-7,NA,many,TGTGCCAGCAGCCGGGACGGGGCCGCCTACGAGCAGTACTTC,CASSRDGAAYEQYF
TRBV6-2/TRBV6-3,TRBJ1-2,TRBD1,many,TGTGCCAGCAGCCCGGACAGGTCCTATGGCTACACCTTC,CASSPDRSYGYTF
TRBV6-2/TRBV6-3,TRBJ2-7,TRBD1,many,TGTGCCAGCAGGGGTAGACAGGGGGGTCCCTACGAGCAGTACTTC,CASRGRQGGPYEQYF
TRBV5-1,TRBJ1-1,TRBD1,NA,TGCGCCAGCAGCGCGGGACAGGGAGGAACTGAAGCTTTCTTT,CASSAGQGGTEAFF
TRBV4-2,TRBJ2-1,TRBD2,NA,TGTGCCAGCAGCCAAGAATTGGGGGGGGACTACAATGAGCAGTTCTTC,CASSQELGGDYNEQFF
TRBV7-3,TRBJ2-7,TRBD2,many,TGTGCCAGCAGCCCCCAGCGGGGCTCCTACGAGCAGTACTTC,CASSPQRGSYEQYF
TRBV5-6,TRBJ2-1,NA,many,TGTGCCAGCAGCTTGAATGCGGGATCCTACAATGAGCAGTTCTTC,CASSLNAGSYNEQFF
TRBV20-1,TRBJ1-4,NA,few,TGCAGTGCTAAGGGGCAGGGGTTTGAAAAACTGTTTTTT,CSAKGQGFEKLFF
TRBV7-9,TRBJ2-3,NA,many,TGTGCCAGCAGCTTAGTGCGCACAGATACGCAGTATTTT,CASSLVRTDTQYF
TRBV27,TRBJ2-3,TRBD1,many,TGTGCCAGCAGTTTATCGTGGGGACAGGGGGTCACAGATACGCAGTATTTT,CASSLSWGQGVTDTQYF
TRBV18,TRBJ2-3,TRBD1,many,TGTGCCAGCTCCCAGGACAGGGGCGCGAGGGGCACAGATACGCAGTATTTT,CASSQDRGARGTDTQYF
TRBV6-2/TRBV6-3,TRBJ1-1,NA,NA,TGTGCCAGCAGAAACGGGGGGAGTTCCTACGAGCAGTTCTTT,CASRNGGSSYEQFF
TRBV20-1,TRBJ2-1,NA,many,TGCAGTGCTAGTTGGCCCCAGGGCTACAATGAGCAGTTCTTC,CSASWPQGYNEQFF
TRBV11-2,TRBJ2-7,NA,many,TGTGCCAGCAGCTTAGACCCAAAGGGCGAGCAGTACTTC,CASSLDPKGEQYF
TRBV6-2/TRBV6-3,TRBJ2-1,NA,NA,TGTGCCAGCAGGGGGGACTGGGGGAATGAGCAGTTCTTC,CASRGDWGNEQFF
TRBV30,TRBJ1-1,NA,NA,TGTGCCTGGGAAGGACAGACCACTGAAGCTTTCTTT,CAWEGQTTEAFF
TRBV6-2/TRBV6-3,TRBJ2-5,TRBD2,many,TGTGCCAGCAGTCTTGGACTAGCGGGGATCCAAGAGACCCAGTACTTC,CASSLGLAGIQETQYF
TRBV19,TRBJ2-2,TRBD2,few,TGTGCCAGTAGTCCCCTTCTGGCGGGAGGATCAGCCGGGGAGCTGTTTTTT,CASSPLLAGGSAGELFF
TRBV5-1,TRBJ1-1,NA,many,TGCGCCAGCAGCTTAGGGTTGTTGAACACTGAAGCTTTCTTT,CASSLGLLNTEAFF
TRBV11-3,TRBJ2-1,TRBD2,NA,TGTGCCAGCAGCTTACGAGCGGGAGATGATGAGCAGTTCTTC,CASSLRAGDDEQFF
TRBV5-1,TRBJ2-7,TRBD2,many,TGCGCCAGCAGTACAGCGGGAGGGCCCTACGAGCAGTACTTC,CASSTAGGPYEQYF
TRBV7-9,TRBJ1-6,TRBD1,many,TGTGCCAGCAGCTTAGGGGACAGAAATAATTCACCCCTCCACTTT,CASSLGDRNNSPLHF
TRBV11-2,TRBJ1-2,NA,NA,TGTGCCAGCAGCTTAACGGACAGTGGGAACTATGGCTACACCTTC,CASSLTDSGNYGYTF
TRBV29-1,TRBJ2-1,TRBD1,NA,TGCAGCGTTGGAGGGACAGGGGGCTGGGGCGAGCGGGGGGACTACAATGAGCAGTTCTTC,CSVGGTGGWGERGDYNEQFF
TRBV5-1,TRBJ2-3,NA,many,TGCGCCAGCAGCTTGTCCCTAGCCACAGATACGCAGTATTTT,CASSLSLATDTQYF
TRBV26,TRBJ2-1,NA,many,TGTGCCAGCAGTTCCTCAGACAGCAGGAACTACAATGAGCAGTTCTTC,CASSSSDSRNYNEQFF
TRBV10-3,TRBJ1-6,NA,many,TGTGCCATCAGTGACGGCACCCGGGGGAATTCACCCCTCCACTTT,CAISDGTRGNSPLHF
TRBV20-1,TRBJ2-2,TRBD1,many,TGCAGTGCACGGACAGGCCAGAACACCGGGGAGCTGTTTTTT,CSARTGQNTGELFF
TRBV24-1,TRBJ2-3,TRBD2,many,TGTGCCACCAGTGACACTATGGGACTAGCGGGAGGGGACACAGATACGCAGTATTTT,CATSDTMGLAGGDTDTQYF
TRBV29-1,TRBJ1-1,NA,many,TGCAGCGTTTCGGGGACCTACTCGCCCAACACTGAAGCTTTCTTT,CSVSGTYSPNTEAFF
TRBV20-1,TRBJ2-2,TRBD1,many,TGCAGTGCTCGGGACAGAACGAACACCGGGGAGCTGTTTTTT,CSARDRTNTGELFF
TRBV5-5,TRBJ2-2,NA,few,NA,CASSLVAGGAGELFFF
TRBV5-1,TRBJ2-7,NA,many,TGCGCCAGCAGCCCGGCCGGGACGGGACTCTACGAGCAGTACTTC,CASSPAGTGLYEQYF
TRBV4-2,TRBJ2-3,NA,many,TGTGCCAGCAGCCCCGGGAACGTGGGAGATACGCAGTATTTT,CASSPGNVGDTQYF
TRBV19,TRBJ1-2,NA,many,TGTGCCAGTCGAAGTATAGGAGGGGTGGATGACAACTATGGCTACACCTTC,CASRSIGGVDDNYGYTF
TRBV20-1,TRBJ2-3,NA,many,TGCAGTGCTAGCAGGCGGTTCGGTGACACAGATACGCAGTATTTT,CSASRRFGDTDTQYF